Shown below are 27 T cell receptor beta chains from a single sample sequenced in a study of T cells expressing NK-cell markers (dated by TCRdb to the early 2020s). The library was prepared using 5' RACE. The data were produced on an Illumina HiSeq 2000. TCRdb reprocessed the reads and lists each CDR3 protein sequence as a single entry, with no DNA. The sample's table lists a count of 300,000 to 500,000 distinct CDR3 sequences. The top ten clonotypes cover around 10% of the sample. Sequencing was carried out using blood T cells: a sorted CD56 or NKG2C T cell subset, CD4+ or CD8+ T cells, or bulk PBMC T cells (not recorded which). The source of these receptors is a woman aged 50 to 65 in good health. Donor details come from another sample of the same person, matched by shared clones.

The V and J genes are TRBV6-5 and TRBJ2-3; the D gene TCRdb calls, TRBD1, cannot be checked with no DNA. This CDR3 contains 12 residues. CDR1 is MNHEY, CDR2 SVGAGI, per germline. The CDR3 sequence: CASSPGADTQYF.

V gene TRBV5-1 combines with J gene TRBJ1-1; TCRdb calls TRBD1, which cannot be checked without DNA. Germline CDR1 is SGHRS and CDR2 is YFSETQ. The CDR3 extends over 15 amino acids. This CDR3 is CASSSRGAMGTEAFF. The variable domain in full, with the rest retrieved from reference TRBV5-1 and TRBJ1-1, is KAGVTQTPRYLIKTRGQQVTLSCSPISGHRSVSWYQQTPGQGLQFLFEYFSETQRNKGNFPGRFSGRQFSNSRSEMNVSTLELGDSALYLCASSSRGAMGTEAFFGQGTRLTVV.

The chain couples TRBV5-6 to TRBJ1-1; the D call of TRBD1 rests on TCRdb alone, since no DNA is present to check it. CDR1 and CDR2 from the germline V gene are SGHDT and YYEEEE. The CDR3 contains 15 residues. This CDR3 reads CASSYPGRTNTEAFF.

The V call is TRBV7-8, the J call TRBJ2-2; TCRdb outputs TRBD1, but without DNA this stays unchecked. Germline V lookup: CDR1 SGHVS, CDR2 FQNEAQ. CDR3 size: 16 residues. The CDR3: CASSLLREIRTGELFF.

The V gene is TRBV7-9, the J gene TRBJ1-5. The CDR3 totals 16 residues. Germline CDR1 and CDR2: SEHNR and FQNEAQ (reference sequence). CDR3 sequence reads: CASSDGAGVQSQPQHF.

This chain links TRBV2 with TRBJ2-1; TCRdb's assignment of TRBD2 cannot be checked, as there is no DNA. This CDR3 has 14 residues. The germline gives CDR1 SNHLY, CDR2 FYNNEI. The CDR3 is CASSYGLAGYEQFF.

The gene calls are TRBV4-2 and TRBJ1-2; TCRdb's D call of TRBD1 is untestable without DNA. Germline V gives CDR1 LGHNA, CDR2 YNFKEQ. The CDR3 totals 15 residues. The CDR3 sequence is CASSQQGALGSGYTF.

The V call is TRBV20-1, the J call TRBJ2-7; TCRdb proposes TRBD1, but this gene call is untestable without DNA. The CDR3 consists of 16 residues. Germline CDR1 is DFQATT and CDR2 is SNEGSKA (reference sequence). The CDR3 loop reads CSAGGTGEGLGYEQYF.

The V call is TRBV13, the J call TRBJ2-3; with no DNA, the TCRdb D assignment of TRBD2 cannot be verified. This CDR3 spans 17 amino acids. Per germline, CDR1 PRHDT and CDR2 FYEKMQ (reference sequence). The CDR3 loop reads CASSPGLGRAQTDTQYF. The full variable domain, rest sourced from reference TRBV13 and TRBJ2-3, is AAGVIQSPRHLIKEKRETATLKCYPIPRHDTVYWYQQGPGQDPQFLISFYEKMQSDKGSIPDRFSAQQFSDYHSELNMSSLELGDSALYFCASSPGLGRAQTDTQYFGPGTRLTVL.

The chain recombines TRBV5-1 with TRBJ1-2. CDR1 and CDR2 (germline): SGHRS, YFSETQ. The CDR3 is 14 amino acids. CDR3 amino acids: CASSLAGGVYGYTF.

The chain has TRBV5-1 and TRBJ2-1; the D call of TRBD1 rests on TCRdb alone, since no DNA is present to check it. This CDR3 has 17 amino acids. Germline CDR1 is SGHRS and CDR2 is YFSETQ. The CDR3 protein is CASSFSGTKSSYNEQFF.

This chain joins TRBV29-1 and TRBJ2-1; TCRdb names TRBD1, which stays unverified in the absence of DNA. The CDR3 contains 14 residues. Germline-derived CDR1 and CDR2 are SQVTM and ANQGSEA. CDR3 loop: CSVEGDRNYNEQFF.

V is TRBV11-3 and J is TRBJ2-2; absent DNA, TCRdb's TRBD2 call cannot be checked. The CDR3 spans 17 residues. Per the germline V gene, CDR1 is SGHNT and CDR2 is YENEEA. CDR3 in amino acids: CASSFPKLASNTGELFF.

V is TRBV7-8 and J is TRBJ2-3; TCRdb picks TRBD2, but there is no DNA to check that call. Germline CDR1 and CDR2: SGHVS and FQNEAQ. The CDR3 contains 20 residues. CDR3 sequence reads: CASTTKGLAGVVSSTDTQYF.

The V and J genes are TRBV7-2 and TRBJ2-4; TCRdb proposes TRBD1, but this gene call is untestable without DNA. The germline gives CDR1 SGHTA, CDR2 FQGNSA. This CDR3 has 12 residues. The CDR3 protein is CASSLGGSIQYF.

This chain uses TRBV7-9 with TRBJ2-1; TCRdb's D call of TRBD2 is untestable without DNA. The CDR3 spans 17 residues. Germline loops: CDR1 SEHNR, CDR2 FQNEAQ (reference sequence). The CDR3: CASSLLAASGNYNEQFF.

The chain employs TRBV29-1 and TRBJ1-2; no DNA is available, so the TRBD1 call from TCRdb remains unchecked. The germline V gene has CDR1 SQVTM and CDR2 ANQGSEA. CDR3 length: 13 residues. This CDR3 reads CSVTAGTNYGYTF.

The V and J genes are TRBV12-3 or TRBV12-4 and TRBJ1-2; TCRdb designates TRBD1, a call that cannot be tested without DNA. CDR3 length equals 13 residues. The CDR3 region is CASSQTGVGGYTF.

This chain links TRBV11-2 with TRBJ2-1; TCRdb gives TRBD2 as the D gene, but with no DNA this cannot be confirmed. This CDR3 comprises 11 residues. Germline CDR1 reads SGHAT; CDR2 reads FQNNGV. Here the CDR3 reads CASSPRLEQFF.

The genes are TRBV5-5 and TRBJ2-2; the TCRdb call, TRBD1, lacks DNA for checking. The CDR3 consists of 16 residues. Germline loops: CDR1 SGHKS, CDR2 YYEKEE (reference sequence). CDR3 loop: CASTRGGQTNTGELFF.

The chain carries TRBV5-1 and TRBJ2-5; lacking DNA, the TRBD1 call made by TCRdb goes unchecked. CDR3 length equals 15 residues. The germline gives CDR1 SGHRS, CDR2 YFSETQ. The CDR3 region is CASTLGDRVGETQYF.

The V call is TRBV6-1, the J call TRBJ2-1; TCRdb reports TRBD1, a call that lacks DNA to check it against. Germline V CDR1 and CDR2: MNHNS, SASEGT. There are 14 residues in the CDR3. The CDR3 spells CASSAGPRNNEQFF.

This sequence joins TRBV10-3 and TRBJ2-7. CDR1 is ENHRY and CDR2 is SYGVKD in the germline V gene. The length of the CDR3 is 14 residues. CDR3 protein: CAISGDLGYYEQYF.

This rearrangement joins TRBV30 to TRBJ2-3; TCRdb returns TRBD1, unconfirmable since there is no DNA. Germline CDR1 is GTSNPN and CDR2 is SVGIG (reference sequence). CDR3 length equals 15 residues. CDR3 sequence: CAWKLGAALTDTQYF.

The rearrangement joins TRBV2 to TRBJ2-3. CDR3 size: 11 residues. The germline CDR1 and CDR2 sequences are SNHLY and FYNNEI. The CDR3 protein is CASGRLYTQYF.

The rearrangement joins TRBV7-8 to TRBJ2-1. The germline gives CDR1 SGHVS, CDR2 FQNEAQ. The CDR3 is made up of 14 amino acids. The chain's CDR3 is CASSLKEQLNEQFF.

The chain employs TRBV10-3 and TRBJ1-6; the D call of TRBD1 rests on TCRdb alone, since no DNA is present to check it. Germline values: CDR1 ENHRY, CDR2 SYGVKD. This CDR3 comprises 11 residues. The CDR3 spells CASRGNSPLHF.